The 15 T cell receptor beta chains presented below share a single source sample, sequenced in a study of T cell responses to AZD1222 COVID-19 vaccine. The protocol was immunoSEQ multiplex PCR, while the TCRdb copy is restricted to in-frame clones and leaves out a portion. Altogether about 100,000 clones are present, over 90% being singletons, with the ten largest covering 1.5% to 2%. The sample here was peripheral blood, taken on day 0 of AZD1222 vaccination. These TCRs come from an adult in good health.

The chain joins TRBV7-2 to TRBJ2-1, with D possibly matching TRBD2 (6 bases). This CDR3 region has 16 residues. Trimming took off 4 bases at V and 6 bases at J, with 19 bases between the two ends. CDR1 SGHTA and CDR2 FQGNSA come from the germline V gene. DNA of the CDR3: TGTGCCAGCAGCTCTGGGGAGGCCCCCCCCCTCAATGAGCAGTTCTTC. It is translated as CASSSGEAPPLNEQFF.

The CDR3, as DNA: TGTGCCAGCAGTGAGGCCGTGAAGGACGAGCAGTACTTC. It yields the protein CASSEAVKDEQYF. This chain uses TRBV28 with TRBJ2-7; D remains unclear. V gave up 5 bases and J gave up 5 bases, with 13 bases separating them. The CDR3 loop spans 13 amino acids. Germline V gene data show CDR1 as MDHEN and CDR2 as SYDVKM.

In this sample, this clone turned up once. The V call is TRBV6-1, the J call TRBJ2-6; 7 nucleotides align to TRBD2. V shed 1 base, J shed 4 bases, and the junction held 1 base outside the gene matches. CDR1 is MNHNS, CDR2 SASEGT, per germline. The CDR3 is made up of 15 amino acids. CDR3 loop: CASSEGGGGANVLTF. In DNA, the CDR3 is TGTGCCAGCAGTGAAGGGGGGGGAGGGGCCAACGTCCTGACTTTC.

The genes are TRBV11-2 and TRBJ1-1; possibly TRBD1 for D (6 bases). Germline loops: CDR1 SGHAT, CDR2 FQNNGV. Trimming removed 3 bases at V and 1 base at J, with 6 bases between. The CDR3 spans 13 residues. The CDR3 is CASSLTGNTEAFF. CDR3 sequence (DNA): TGTGCCAGCAGCTTGACAGGGAACACTGAAGCTTTCTTT.

The chain has TRBV19 and TRBJ2-1, with D possibly being TRBD2 (6 bases). This CDR3 region has 15 residues. CDR1 and CDR2 (germline): LNHDA, SQIVND (reference sequence). The germline V and J ends were trimmed by 4 bases and 4 bases, with 14 bases remaining between them. The CDR3 sequence: CASSKTREVYNEQFF. The CDR3 DNA reads as TGTGCCAGTAGTAAAACTAGGGAGGTTTACAATGAGCAGTTCTTC.

This clone was counted once. This rearrangement joins TRBV9 to TRBJ2-2; D ambiguous. Germline CDR1 SGDLS, CDR2 YYNGEE. This CDR3 region has 15 residues. V shed 2 bases and J shed 4 bases, with 12 bases lying between them. The chain's CDR3 is CASSVYQTGTGELFF. CDR3 bases: TGTGCCAGCAGCGTGTATCAGACGGGCACCGGGGAGCTGTTTTTT.

The CDR3 sequence: CASSLGVGDGNTIYF. Here the CDR3 DNA reads TGTGCCAGCAGCTTAGGTGTGGGAGATGGAAACACCATATATTTT. V and J are TRBV7-9 and TRBJ1-3; D uncertain. Looked up from germline, CDR1 is SEHNR and CDR2 is FQNEAQ (reference sequence). The V and J ends lost 1 base and 3 bases respectively, with 10 bases between them. The CDR3 covers 15 residues. The whole variable domain, filled in from reference TRBV7-9 and TRBJ1-3, reads DTGVSQNPRHKITKRGQNVTFRCDPISEHNRLYWYRQTLGQGPEFLTYFQNEAQLEKSRLLSDRFSAERPKGSFSTLEIQRTEQGDSAMYLCASSLGVGDGNTIYFGEGSWLTVV.

The genes are TRBV5-1 and TRBJ1-1; D unresolved. Germline V gene lookup returns CDR1 SGHRS and CDR2 YFSETQ. The CDR3 spans 14 residues. V lost 1 base, J lost 0 bases, and 7 bases lay in between. CDR3 bases: TGCGCCAGCAGCTTGATTAGCATGAACACTGAAGCTTTCTTT. Protein product: CASSLISMNTEAFF.

V is TRBV5-6 and J is TRBJ1-2; D perhaps matches TRBD1 (5 bases). V was trimmed by 4 bases and J by 3 bases, leaving 19 bases between them. The CDR3 consists of 16 residues. Germline V lookup: CDR1 SGHDT, CDR2 YYEEEE. CDR3 protein: CASSALLEGFDYGYTF. The CDR3 DNA follows: TGTGCCAGCAGCGCTCTCCTGGAGGGGTTTGACTATGGCTACACCTTC. Filled out from reference TRBV5-6 and TRBJ1-2, the complete variable domain reads DAGVTQSPTHLIKTRGQQVTLRCSPKSGHDTVSWYQQALGQGPQFIFQYYEEEERQRGNFPDRFSGHQFPNYSSELNVNALLLGDSALYLCASSALLEGFDYGYTFGSGTRLTVV.

The chain has TRBV14 and TRBJ1-2, with D possibly TRBD1 on 5 matching bases. The CDR3 is 13 residues long. CDR1 and CDR2 (germline): SGHDN, FVKESK. Trimming removed 3 bases at V and 4 bases at J, with 9 bases between. This CDR3 is CASSQGTFYGYTF. CDR3 coding DNA: TGTGCCAGCAGCCAGGGGACGTTCTATGGCTACACCTTC.

The rearrangement joins TRBV30 to TRBJ1-5, with a weak D call TRBD1 (5 bases). Germline CDR1 is GTSNPN and CDR2 is SVGIG (reference sequence). Deletions cut 2 bases from V and 3 bases from J, with 17 bases between. The CDR3 runs 16 residues. CDR3 protein: CAWSTPGGEDNQPQHF. Here the CDR3 DNA reads TGTGCCTGGAGTACCCCCGGGGGGGAAGACAATCAGCCCCAGCATTTT.

The chain joins TRBV13 to TRBJ2-7; possibly TRBD2 for D (5 bases). Germline V CDR1 and CDR2: PRHDT, FYEKMQ (reference sequence). This CDR3 is built from 12 residues. V lost 5 bases, J lost 4 bases, and 9 bases lay in between. DNA for the CDR3: TGTGCCAGCAGCACAGAGGGTTACGAGCAGTACTTC. Encoded protein: CASSTEGYEQYF.

The rearrangement uses TRBV7-9 and TRBJ2-5, with TRBD2 matching over 7 bases. V was clipped by 3 bases and J by 5 bases; unmatched bases: 21. Per germline, CDR1 SEHNR and CDR2 FQNEAQ (reference sequence). This CDR3 contains 19 residues. CDR3 in DNA: TGTGCCAGCAGCTTCTACCGGGCTAGCGGCAGCACCCCGAGGGAGACCCAGTACTTC. It specifies CASSFYRASGSTPRETQYF.

The V and J genes are TRBV11-3 and TRBJ2-5; D is unresolved. From germline, CDR1 is SGHNT and CDR2 YENEEA. The CDR3 covers 14 residues. V was cut by 5 bases and J by 0 bases, with 10 bases left in between. DNA for the CDR3: TGTGCCAGCAGCAACCCCCCTAACCAAGAGACCCAGTACTTC. It is translated as CASSNPPNQETQYF.

This clone has more than one count but fewer than ten. V and J are TRBV11-3 and TRBJ2-3; 11 bases agree with TRBD2. The V gene end was trimmed by 1 base and the J gene end by 2 bases; junction bases not matched to a gene: 8. Germline V gene lookup returns CDR1 SGHNT and CDR2 YENEEA. CDR3 length: 18 residues. The CDR3 region has the DNA TGTGCCAGCAGCTTAGGAGGACCGGGACTAGCGGTCACAGATACGCAGTATTTT. Protein sequence: CASSLGGPGLAVTDTQYF.